This T cell receptor beta chain was obtained from a study of spatial heterogeneity in lung cancer. A distinct unique molecular identifier was carried by each TCR cDNA molecule. TCRdb ran MiXCR on the 5' RACE reads and lists one entry per CDR3 protein. The data contain around 2,700 distinct CDR3 sequences, about 1.8% of them seen just once; the ten biggest clones take up about 18%. The sample's time point: sample taken at primary tumor resection. The approximately 67 donors had untreated early-stage non-small cell lung cancer. No cell sorting; template was whole RNA from tumor, lung tissue or PBMC. By frequency in the sample, this clonotype is medium-sized. This TCR derives from a male donor with early-stage non-small cell lung cancer. Here the sequenced sample was normal lung tissue next to the tumor, taken at surgery.

In DNA, the CDR3 is TGTGCCAGCAGCTTAGGAGGGGCGAGGGGTGAAAAACTGTTTTTT. Its translation: CASSLGGARGEKLFF. The chain links TRBV7-6 to TRBJ1-4; maybe TRBD1 (5 bases). This CDR3 contains 15 residues. Trimming cost V 1 base and J 7 bases, with 13 bases left between them. The germline gives CDR1 SGHVS, CDR2 FNYEAQ.